This T cell receptor beta chain was obtained from a study of T cell changes during pregnancy in multiple sclerosis. The method was immunoSEQ multiplex PCR; TCRdb's version includes in-frame clones alone and lacks a portion of them. Of 56,000 or so clones listed, approximately 90% are singletons. CDR3 length: 13 residues. Germline values: CDR1 SGHDT, CDR2 YYEEEE. The germline V and J ends were trimmed by 3 bases and 6 bases, with 11 bases remaining between them. This sequence was found in a female donor with multiple sclerosis, enrolled in a pregnancy study. The sample in question was CD4+ T cells from peripheral blood mononuclear cells, obtained in the third trimester of pregnancy. The rearrangement links TRBV5-6 to TRBJ2-3; tentative D call: TRBD2 (6 bases). The CDR3 loop reads CASSYRSGDTQYF. The CDR3, as DNA: TGTGCCAGCAGCTACAGGAGCGGGGATACGCAGTATTTT.